The source of this TCR beta chain is a study of blood T cell repertoires in COVID-19. For the study at large: COVID-19 samples, acute and convalescent, were from the United States, Italy and Spain. PBMCs, B-cell-depleted T cells, or T cells were the source of the cDNA or gDNA that made up the material.

The sample holds one count of this clone. Clones were read by immunoSEQ multiplex PCR, and TCRdb kept only the in-frame ones, dropping some. The table lists 330,000 or so clones, approximately 86% of them singletons. Germline V CDR1 and CDR2: SGHDN, FVKESK. V gave up 0 bases and J gave up 3 bases, with 11 bases separating them. This CDR3 is 15 amino acids long. Seattle cases were enrolled at active infection and followed longitudinally. The V gene is TRBV14, the J gene TRBJ1-2; possibly TRBD1 for D (6 bases). Input material: peripheral blood. The TCR originated in a man in his thirties or forties with COVID-19, enrolled during active disease. The DNA of the CDR3 is TGTGCCAGCAGCCAAGATGGACAGAGGGACTATGGCTACACCTTC. Translation gives CASSQDGQRDYGYTF. The whole variable domain, remainder taken from reference TRBV14 and TRBJ1-2, is EAGVTQFPSHSVIEKGQTVTLRCDPISGHDNLYWYRRVMGKEIKFLLHFVKESKQDESGMPNNRFLAERTGGTYSTLKVQPAELEDSGVYFCASSQDGQRDYGYTFGSGTRLTVV.